A selection of T cell receptor beta chains follows, all from one sample in a study of shared clonotypes between healthy human individuals. This table comes from immunoSEQ multiplex PCR, and its TCRdb copy is limited to in-frame clones, with some not included. The sample has about 590,000 clones, around 95% seen once; the top ten hold around 0.11%. Sequencing was done on a sample of naive CD8+ T cells sorted from blood. The receptors derive from a woman in her 30s in good health. CDR3s include the opening cysteine and the closing phenylalanine or tryptophan. D genes are given only for firm matches. Part of the rows lack a size; the others show once, few, many or a class for expanded clones.

j_call	v_call	d_call	clone_size	cdr3_length	cdr3_nt	cdr3_aa
TRBJ2-3	TRBV10-3	.	.	15	TGTGCCATCAGTGATTTTTCCTCGAGCACAGATACGCAGTATTTT	CAISDFSSSTDTQYF
TRBJ2-7	TRBV27	.	.	14	TGTGCCAGCAGCCTTTCCTGGAGGGTCCACGAGCAGTACTTC	CASSLSWRVHEQYF
TRBJ2-7	TRBV27	.	.	14	TGTGCCAGCAGCCCTGGGACGTCCGTGGGAGAGCAGTACTTC	CASSPGTSVGEQYF
TRBJ2-3	TRBV7-2	.	.	11	TGTGCCAGCAACCTAGGATATACGCAGTATTTT	CASNLGYTQYF
TRBJ2-7	TRBV4-1	.	.	13	TGCGCCAGCAGTCGGACACAGACCTACGAGCAGTACTTC	CASSRTQTYEQYF
TRBJ1-1	TRBV4-1	.	.	14	TGCGCCAGCAGCCAACACAACAGGAACACTGAAGCTTTCTTT	CASSQHNRNTEAFF
TRBJ1-1	TRBV27	TRBD1	.	13	TGTGCCAGCAGTTACAACAGGGGAGCTGAAGCTTTCTTT	CASSYNRGAEAFF
TRBJ1-1	TRBV27	.	once	16	TGTGCCAGCAGATCGGTTCGGGACCTCATCCGGACTGAAGCTTTCTTT	CASRSVRDLIRTEAFF
TRBJ2-3	TRBV10-3	.	.	17	TGTGCCATCAGTGAGTCGGGAGGGGGCGATAGCACAGATACGCAGTATTTT	CAISESGGGDSTDTQYF
TRBJ2-1	TRBV4-1	TRBD2	.	17	TGCGCCAGCAGCCAAGATGTCCTAGCGGAAATATACAATGAGCAGTTCTTC	CASSQDVLAEIYNEQFF
TRBJ1-1	TRBV11-2	.	once	14	TGTGCCAGCAGTTATCGGACTGGGGGCACTGAAGCTTTCTTT	CASSYRTGGTEAFF
TRBJ2-7	TRBV27	TRBD1	once	14	TGTGCCAGCAGAGACTGGACAGGGTCCTACGAGCAGTACTTC	CASRDWTGSYEQYF
TRBJ2-7	TRBV28	TRBD2	once	16	TGTGCCAGCAGCCTAATAGGGACTAGCGGGATAGGCGAGCAGTACTTC	CASSLIGTSGIGEQYF
TRBJ2-7	TRBV7-9	TRBD1	once	14	TGTGCCAGCAGCCCGGGGACAGGACCCTACGAGCAGTACTTC	CASSPGTGPYEQYF
TRBJ2-1	TRBV11-2	TRBD2	.	18	TGTGCCAGCAGCCCCGAGCCAAATCGGACTAGCGGCGTCAATGAGCAGTTCTTC	CASSPEPNRTSGVNEQFF
TRBJ2-7	TRBV19	.	.	15	TGTGCCAGTAGCCTGGAGAGGGGTCCTTCCTACGAGCAGTACTTC	CASSLERGPSYEQYF
TRBJ1-1	TRBV5-1	TRBD1	.	12	TGCGCCAGCAGCAAAGGGACAGGGAGGGCTTTCTTT	CASSKGTGRAFF
TRBJ2-1	TRBV27	TRBD2	once	16	TGTGCCAGCAGTTCGACGGGACTAGCGGGATTTTCTGAGCAGTTCTTC	CASSSTGLAGFSEQFF